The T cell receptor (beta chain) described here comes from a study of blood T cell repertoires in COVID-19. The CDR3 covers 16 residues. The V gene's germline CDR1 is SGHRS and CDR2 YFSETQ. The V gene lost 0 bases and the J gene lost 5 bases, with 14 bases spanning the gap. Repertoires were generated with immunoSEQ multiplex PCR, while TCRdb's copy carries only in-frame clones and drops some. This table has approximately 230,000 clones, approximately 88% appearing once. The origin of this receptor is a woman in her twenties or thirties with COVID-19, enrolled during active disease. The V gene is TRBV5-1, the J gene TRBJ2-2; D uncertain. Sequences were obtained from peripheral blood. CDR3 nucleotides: TGCGCCAGCAGCTTGGTTGTTGGCAGTGAAACCGGGGAGCTGTTTTTT. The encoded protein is CASSLVVGSETGELFF.